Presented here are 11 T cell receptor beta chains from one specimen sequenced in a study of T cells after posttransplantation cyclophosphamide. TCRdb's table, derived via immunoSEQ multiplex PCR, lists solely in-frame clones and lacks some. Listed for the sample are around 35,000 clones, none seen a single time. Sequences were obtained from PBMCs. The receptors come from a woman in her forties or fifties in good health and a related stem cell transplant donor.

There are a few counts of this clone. For the CDR3, the DNA is TGTGCCAGCTTACCGGGACAGGTGAACACTGAAGCTTTCTTT. It yields the protein CASLPGQVNTEAFF. V and J are TRBV6-2 or TRBV6-3 and TRBJ1-1; 8 bases are a match to TRBD1. This CDR3 has 14 residues. Germline values: CDR1 MNHEY, CDR2 SVGEGT. V lost 8 bases to trimming and J lost 0 bases; unmatched junction nucleotides: 5.

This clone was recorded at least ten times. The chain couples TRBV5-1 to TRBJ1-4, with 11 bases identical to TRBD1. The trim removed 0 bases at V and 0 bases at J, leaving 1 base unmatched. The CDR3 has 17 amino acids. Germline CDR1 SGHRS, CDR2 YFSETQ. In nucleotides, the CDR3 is TGCGCCAGCAGCTTGGGGGACAGGGGGGCAACTAATGAAAAACTGTTTTTT. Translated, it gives CASSLGDRGATNEKLFF.

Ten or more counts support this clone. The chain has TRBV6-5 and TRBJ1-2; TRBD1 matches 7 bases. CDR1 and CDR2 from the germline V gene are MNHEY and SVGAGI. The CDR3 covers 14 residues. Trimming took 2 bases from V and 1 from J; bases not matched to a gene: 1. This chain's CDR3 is CASSYRTGNYGYTF. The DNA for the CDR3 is TGTGCCAGCAGTTACCGGACAGGTAACTATGGCTACACCTTC.

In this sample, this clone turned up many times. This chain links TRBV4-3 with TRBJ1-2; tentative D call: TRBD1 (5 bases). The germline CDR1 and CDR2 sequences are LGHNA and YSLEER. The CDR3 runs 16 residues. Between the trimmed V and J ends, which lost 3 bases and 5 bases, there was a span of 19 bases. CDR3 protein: CASSQVSEGMGYGYTF. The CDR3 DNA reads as TGCGCCAGCAGCCAGGTGTCGGAGGGGATGGGGTATGGCTACACCTTC.

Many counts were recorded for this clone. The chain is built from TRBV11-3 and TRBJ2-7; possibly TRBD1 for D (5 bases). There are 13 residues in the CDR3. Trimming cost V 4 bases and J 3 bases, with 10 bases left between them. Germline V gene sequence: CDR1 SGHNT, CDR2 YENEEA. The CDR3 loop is CASSSQGDYEQYF. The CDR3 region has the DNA TGTGCCAGCAGCTCCCAAGGGGACTACGAGCAGTACTTC.

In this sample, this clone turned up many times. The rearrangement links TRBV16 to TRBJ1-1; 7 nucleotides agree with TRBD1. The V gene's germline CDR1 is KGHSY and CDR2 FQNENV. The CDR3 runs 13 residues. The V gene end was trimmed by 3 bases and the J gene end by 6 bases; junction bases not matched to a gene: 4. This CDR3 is CASSQGTDAEAFF. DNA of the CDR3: TGTGCCAGCAGCCAGGGGACAGATGCTGAAGCTTTCTTT.

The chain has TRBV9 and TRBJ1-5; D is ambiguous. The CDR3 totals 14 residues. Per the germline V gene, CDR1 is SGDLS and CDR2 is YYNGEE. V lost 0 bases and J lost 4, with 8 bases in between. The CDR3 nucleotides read TGTGCCAGCAGCGTAGAAGGCCAGAATCAGCCCCAGCATTTT. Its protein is CASSVEGQNQPQHF.

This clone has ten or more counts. CDR3 residues: CASSLSDGDYNTGELFF. DNA of the CDR3: TGCGCCAGCAGCTTGTCCGACGGGGATTATAACACCGGGGAGCTGTTTTTT. The chain couples TRBV5-1 to TRBJ2-2; D is possibly TRBD2 (5 bases). Germline V gives CDR1 SGHRS, CDR2 YFSETQ. The CDR3 is 17 amino acids. The V end lost 1 base, the J end lost 2 bases, and 15 bases lay between the germline ends.

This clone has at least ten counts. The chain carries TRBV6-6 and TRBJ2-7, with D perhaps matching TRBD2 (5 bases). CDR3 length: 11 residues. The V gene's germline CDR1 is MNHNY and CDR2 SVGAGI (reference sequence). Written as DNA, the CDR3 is TGTGTCACGGGCAGCGGCGGAGAGCAGTACTTC. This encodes CVTGSGGEQYF.

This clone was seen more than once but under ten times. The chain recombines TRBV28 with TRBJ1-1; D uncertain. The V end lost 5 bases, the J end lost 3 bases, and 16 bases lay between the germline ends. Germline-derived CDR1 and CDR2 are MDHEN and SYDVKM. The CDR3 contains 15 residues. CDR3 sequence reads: CASSAPGSGDTEAFF. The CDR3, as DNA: TGTGCCAGCAGTGCCCCAGGAAGTGGAGACACTGAAGCTTTCTTT.

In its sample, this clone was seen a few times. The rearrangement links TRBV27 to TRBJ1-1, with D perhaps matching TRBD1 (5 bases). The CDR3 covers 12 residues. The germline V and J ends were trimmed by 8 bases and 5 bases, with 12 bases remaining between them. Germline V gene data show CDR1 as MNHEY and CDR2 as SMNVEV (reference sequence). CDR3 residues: CASRWGETEAFF. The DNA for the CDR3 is TGTGCCAGCCGTTGGGGGGAAACTGAAGCTTTCTTT.